This T cell receptor beta chain stems from a study of identifying expanded T cells in peripheral blood. Findings of the study overall: Over approximately two and four weeks, about 17 and 20 clones changed, versus around 1.3 between replicates. Variance in clone template counts between approximately two-week samples significantly increased with total template count across all healthy donors.

Here immunoSEQ multiplex PCR was the method, and the copy in TCRdb shows in-frame clones only, minus some. The data contain 90,000 to 100,000 clones, approximately 85% of them singletons. Regarding this clone: Its cognate antigen is unknown.

This clonotype originated in a person aged 18 to 75 in good health. Sequenced material: blood.

CDR3 coding DNA: TGCGCCAGCAGCGGGACAGGGGGCCGCGATGAGCAGTTCTTC. It translates to CASSGTGGRDEQFF. The chain has TRBV5-1 and TRBJ2-1; 12 positions agree with TRBD1. With 4 bases clipped from V and 8 bases from J, the junction kept 4 bases outside the gene matches. This CDR3 is built from 14 residues. In germline, CDR1 is SGHRS, CDR2 YFSETQ. The whole variable domain, filled in from reference TRBV5-1 and TRBJ2-1, reads KAGVTQTPRYLIKTRGQQVTLSCSPISGHRSVSWYQQTPGQGLQFLFEYFSETQRNKGNFPGRFSGRQFSNSRSEMNVSTLELGDSALYLCASSGTGGRDEQFFGPGTRLTVL.